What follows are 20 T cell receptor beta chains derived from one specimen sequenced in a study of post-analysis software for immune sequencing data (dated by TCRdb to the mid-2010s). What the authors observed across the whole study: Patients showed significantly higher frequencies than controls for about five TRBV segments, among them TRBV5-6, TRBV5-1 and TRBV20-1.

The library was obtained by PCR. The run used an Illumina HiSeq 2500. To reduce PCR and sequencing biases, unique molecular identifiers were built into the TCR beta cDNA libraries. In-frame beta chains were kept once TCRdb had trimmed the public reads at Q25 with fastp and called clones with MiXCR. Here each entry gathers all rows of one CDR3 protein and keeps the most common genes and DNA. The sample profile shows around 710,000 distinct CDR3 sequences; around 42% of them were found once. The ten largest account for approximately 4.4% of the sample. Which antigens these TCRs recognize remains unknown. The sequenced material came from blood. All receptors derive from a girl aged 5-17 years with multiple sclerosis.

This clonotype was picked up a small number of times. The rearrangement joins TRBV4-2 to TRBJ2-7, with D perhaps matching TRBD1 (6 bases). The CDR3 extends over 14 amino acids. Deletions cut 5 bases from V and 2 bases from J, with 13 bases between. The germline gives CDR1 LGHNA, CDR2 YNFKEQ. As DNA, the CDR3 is TGTGCCAGCAGCTCAAGGACAGCACCCTACGAGCAGTACTTC. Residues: CASSSRTAPYEQYF.

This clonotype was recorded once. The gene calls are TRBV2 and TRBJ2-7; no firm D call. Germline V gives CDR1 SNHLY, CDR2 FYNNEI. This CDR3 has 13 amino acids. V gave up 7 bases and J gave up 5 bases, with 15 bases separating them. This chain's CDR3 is CASKQPLMDEQYF. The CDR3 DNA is TGTGCCAGCAAGCAACCCCTCATGGACGAGCAGTACTTC.

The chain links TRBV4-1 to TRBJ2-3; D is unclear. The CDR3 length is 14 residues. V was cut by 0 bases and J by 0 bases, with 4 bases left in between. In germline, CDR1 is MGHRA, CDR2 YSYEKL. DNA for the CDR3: TGCGCCAGCAGCCAAGAGCTTAGCACAGATACGCAGTATTTT. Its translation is CASSQELSTDTQYF.

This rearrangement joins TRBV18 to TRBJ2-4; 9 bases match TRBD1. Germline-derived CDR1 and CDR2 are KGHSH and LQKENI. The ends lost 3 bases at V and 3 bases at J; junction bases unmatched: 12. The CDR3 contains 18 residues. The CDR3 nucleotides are TGTGCCAGCTCACCCCTGACCAGGACAGGGGTTGGCAAAAACATTCAGTACTTC. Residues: CASSPLTRTGVGKNIQYF.

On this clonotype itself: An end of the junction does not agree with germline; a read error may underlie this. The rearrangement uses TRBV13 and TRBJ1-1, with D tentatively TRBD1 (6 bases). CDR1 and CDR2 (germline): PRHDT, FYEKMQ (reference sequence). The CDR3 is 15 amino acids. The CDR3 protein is CASSLGQPMGTEAFF. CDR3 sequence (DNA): TGTGCCAGCAGCCTAGGACAGCCTATGGGCACTGAAGCTTTCTTT.

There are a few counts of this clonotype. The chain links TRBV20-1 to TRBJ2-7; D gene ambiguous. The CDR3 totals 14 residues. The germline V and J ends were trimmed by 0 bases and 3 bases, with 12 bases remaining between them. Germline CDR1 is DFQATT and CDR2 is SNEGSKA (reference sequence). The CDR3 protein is CSARDSLFNYEQYF. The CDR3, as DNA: TGCAGTGCTAGAGATAGCTTGTTTAACTACGAGCAGTACTTC.

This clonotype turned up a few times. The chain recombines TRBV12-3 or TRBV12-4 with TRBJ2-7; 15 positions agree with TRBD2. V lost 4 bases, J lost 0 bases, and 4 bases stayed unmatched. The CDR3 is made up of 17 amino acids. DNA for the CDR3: TGTGCCAGCAGTTCCGGACTAGCGGGAGGGAGCTCCTACGAGCAGTACTTC. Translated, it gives CASSSGLAGGSSYEQYF.

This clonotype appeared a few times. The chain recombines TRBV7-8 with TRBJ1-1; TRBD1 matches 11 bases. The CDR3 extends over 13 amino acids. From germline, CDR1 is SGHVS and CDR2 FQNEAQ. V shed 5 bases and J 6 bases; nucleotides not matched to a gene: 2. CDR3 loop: CASSQGQGAEAFF. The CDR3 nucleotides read TGTGCCAGCAGCCAGGGACAGGGGGCTGAAGCTTTCTTT.

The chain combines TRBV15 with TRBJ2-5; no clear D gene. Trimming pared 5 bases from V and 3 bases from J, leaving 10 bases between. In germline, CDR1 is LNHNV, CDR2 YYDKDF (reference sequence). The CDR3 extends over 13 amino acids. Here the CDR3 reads CATSALMEETQYF. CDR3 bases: TGTGCCACCAGCGCTCTAATGGAAGAGACCCAGTACTTC.

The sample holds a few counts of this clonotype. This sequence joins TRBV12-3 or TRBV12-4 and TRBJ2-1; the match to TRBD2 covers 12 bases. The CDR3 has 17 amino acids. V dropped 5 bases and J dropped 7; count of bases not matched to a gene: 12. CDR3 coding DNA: TGTGCCAGCAGTCCCATGTCCACTAGCGGGAGGTGGAATGAGCAGTTCTTC. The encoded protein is CASSPMSTSGRWNEQFF.

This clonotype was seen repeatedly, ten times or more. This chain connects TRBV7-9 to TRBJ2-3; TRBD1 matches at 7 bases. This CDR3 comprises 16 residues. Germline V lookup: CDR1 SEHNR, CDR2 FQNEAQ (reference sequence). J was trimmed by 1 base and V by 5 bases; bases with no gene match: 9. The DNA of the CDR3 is TGTGCCAGCAGCCTCGGACAGGATACAGGCACAGATACGCAGTATTTT. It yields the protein CASSLGQDTGTDTQYF.

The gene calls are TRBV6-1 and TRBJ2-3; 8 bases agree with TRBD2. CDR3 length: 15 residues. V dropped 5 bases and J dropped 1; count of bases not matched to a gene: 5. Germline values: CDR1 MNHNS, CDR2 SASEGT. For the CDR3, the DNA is TGTGCCAGCAGTTCTATGACTAGCGGCACAGATACGCAGTATTTT. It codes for CASSSMTSGTDTQYF.

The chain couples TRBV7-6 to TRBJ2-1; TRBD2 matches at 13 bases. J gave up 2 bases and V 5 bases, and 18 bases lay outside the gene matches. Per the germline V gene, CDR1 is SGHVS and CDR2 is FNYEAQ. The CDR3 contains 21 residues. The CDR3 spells CASSLRWGGTSGTGAYNEQFF. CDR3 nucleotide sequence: TGTGCCAGCAGCCTTAGGTGGGGGGGGACTAGCGGGACGGGTGCCTACAATGAGCAGTTCTTC.

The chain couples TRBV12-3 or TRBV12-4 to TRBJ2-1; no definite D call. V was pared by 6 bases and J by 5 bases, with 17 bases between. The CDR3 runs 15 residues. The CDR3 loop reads CASSRYAATNNEQFF. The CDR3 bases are TGTGCCAGCAGCAGATACGCCGCGACAAACAATGAGCAGTTCTTC.

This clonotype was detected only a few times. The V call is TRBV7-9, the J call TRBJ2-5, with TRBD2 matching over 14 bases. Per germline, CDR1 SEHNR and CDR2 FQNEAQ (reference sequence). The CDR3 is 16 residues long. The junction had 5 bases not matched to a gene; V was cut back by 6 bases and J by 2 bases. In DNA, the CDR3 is TGTGCCAGCAGAAAAGGGACTAGCGGGGGACAAGAGACCCAGTACTTC. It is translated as CASRKGTSGGQETQYF.

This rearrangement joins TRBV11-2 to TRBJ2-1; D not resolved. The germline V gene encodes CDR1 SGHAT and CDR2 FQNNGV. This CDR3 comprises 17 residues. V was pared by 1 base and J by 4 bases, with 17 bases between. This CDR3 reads CASSLARAAPTYNEQFF. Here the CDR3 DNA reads TGTGCCAGCAGCTTAGCCCGGGCAGCCCCGACGTACAATGAGCAGTTCTTC.

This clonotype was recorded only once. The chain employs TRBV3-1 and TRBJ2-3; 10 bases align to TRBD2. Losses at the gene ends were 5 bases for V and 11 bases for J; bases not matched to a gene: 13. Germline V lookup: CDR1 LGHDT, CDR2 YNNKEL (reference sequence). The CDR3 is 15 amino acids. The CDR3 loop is CASSAGTSAPFEQYF. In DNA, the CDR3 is TGTGCCAGCAGCGCCGGGACTAGCGCCCCATTTGAGCAGTATTTT.

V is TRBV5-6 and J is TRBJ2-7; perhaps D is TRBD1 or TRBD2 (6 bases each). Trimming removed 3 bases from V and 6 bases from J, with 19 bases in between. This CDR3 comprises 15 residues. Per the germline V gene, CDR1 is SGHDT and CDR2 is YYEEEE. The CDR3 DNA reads TGTGCCAGCAGCTCCCCTGGCAGGGGACTCTCCGAGCAGTACTTC. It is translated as CASSSPGRGLSEQYF.

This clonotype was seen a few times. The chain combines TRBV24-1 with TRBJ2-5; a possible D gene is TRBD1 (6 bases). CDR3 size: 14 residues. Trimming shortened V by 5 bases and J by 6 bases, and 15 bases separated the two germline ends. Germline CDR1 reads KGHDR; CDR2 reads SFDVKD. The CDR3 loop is CATSGAGERKTQYF. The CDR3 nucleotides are TGTGCCACCAGTGGGGCAGGGGAAAGAAAGACCCAGTACTTC.

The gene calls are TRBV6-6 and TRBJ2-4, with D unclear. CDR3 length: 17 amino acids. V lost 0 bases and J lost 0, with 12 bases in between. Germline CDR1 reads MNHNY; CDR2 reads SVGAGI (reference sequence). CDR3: CASSYSTGGRAKNIQYF. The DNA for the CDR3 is TGTGCCAGCAGTTACTCGACGGGTGGGCGAGCCAAAAACATTCAGTACTTC.